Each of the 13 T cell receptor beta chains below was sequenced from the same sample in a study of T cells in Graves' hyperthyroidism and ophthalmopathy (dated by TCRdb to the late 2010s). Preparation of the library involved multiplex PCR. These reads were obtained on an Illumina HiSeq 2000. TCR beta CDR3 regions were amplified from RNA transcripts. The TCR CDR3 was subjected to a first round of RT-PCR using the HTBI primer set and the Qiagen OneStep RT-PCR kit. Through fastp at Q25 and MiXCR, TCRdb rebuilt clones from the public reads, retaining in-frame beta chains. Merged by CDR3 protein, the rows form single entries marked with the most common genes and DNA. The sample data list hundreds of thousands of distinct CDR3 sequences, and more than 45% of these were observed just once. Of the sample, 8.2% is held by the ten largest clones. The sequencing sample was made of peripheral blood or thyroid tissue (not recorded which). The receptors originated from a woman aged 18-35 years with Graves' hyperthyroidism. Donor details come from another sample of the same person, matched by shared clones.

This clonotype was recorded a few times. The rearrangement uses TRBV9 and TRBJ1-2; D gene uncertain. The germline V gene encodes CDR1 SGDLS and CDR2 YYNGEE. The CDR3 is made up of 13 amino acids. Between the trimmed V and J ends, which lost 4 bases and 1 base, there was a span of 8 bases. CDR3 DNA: TGTGCCAGCAGCCAGGCCAGTAACTATGGCTACACCTTC. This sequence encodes CASSQASNYGYTF.

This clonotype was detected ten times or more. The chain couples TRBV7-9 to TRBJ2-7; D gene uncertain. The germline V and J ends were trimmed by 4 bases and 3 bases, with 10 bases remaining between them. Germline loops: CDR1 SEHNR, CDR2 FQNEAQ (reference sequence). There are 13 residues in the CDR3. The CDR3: CASSSVQDYEQYF. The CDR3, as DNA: TGTGCCAGCAGCTCCGTCCAGGACTACGAGCAGTACTTC.

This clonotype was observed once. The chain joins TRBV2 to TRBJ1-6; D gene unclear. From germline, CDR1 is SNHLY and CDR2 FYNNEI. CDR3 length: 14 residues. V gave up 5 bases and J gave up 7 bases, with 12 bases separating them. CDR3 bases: TGTGCCAGCAGTTCAGGACTGCCGAATTCACCCCTCCACTTT. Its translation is CASSSGLPNSPLHF.

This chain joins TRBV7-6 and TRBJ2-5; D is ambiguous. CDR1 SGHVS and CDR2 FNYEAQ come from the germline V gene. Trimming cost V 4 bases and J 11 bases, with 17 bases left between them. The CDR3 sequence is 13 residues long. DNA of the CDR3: TGTGCCAGCAGCTGGTCGGGCACAGAGATACAGTACTTC. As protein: CASSWSGTEIQYF.

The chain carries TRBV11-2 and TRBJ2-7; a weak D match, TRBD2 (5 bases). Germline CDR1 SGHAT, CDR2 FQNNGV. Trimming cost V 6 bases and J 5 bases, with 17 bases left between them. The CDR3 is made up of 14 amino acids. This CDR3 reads CASRERSLQDEQYF. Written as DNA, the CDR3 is TGTGCCAGCAGAGAGCGGAGCCTGCAGGACGAGCAGTACTTC.

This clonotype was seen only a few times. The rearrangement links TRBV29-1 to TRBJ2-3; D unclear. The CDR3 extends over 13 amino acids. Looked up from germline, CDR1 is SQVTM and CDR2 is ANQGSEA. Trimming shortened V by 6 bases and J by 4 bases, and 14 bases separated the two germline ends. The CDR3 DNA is TGCAGCGTCGAGGCGGACCGTGCAGATACGCAGTATTTT. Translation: CSVEADRADTQYF.

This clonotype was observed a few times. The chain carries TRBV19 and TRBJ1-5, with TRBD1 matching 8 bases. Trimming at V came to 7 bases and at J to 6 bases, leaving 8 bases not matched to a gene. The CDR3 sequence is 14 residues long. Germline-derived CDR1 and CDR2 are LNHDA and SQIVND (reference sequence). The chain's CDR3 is CASKLTGGRQPQHF. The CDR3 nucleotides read TGTGCCAGTAAGTTAACAGGGGGTCGTCAGCCCCAGCATTTT.

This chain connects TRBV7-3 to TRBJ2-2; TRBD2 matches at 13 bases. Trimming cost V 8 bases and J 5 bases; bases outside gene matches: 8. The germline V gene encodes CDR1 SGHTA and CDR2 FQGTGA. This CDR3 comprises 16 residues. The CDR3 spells CASARLAGGETGELFF. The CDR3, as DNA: TGTGCCAGCGCAAGACTAGCGGGGGGCGAGACCGGGGAGCTGTTTTTT. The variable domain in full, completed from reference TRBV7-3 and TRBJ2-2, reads GAGVSQTPSNKVTEKGKYVELRCDPISGHTALYWYRQSLGQGPEFLIYFQGTGAADDSGLPNDRFFAVRPEGSVSTLKIQRTERGDSAVYLCASARLAGGETGELFFGEGSRLTVL.

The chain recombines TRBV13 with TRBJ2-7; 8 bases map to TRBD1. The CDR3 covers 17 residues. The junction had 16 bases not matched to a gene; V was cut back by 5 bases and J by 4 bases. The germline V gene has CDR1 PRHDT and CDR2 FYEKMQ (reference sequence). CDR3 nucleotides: TGTGCCAGCAGCCAAGGACAGGGAATTAGTCGGGGATACGAGCAGTACTTC. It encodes CASSQGQGISRGYEQYF.

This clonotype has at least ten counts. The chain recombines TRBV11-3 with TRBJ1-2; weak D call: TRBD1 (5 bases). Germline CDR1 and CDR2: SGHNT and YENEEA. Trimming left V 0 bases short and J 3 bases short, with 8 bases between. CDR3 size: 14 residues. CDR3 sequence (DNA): TGTGCCAGCAGCTTAGATCCAGGGTACTATGGCTACACCTTC. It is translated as CASSLDPGYYGYTF.

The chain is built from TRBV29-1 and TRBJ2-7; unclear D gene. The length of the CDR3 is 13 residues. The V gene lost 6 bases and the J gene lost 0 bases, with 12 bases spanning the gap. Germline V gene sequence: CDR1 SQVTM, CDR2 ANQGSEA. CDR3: CSVSGGSSYEQYF. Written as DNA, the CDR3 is TGCAGCGTCTCGGGCGGCAGCTCCTACGAGCAGTACTTC.

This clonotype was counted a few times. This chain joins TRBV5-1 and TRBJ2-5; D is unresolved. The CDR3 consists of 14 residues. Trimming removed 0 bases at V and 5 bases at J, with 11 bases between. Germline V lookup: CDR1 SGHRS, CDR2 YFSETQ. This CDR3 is CASSLALAFETQYF. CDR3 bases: TGCGCCAGCAGCTTGGCCTTAGCTTTCGAGACCCAGTACTTC. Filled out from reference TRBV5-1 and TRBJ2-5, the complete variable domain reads KAGVTQTPRYLIKTRGQQVTLSCSPISGHRSVSWYQQTPGQGLQFLFEYFSETQRNKGNFPGRFSGRQFSNSRSEMNVSTLELGDSALYLCASSLALAFETQYFGPGTRLLVL.

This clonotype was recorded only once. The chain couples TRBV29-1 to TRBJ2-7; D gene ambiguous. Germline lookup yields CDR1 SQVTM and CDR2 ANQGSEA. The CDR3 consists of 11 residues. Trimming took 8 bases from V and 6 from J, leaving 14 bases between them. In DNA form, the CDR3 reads TGCAGCTTTTCCGACTCGGGCGAGCAGTACTTC. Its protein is CSFSDSGEQYF.